This TCR beta chain is from a study of T cell repertoires in cytomegalovirus infection. Study background: Public TCR beta signatures provided an indication of both CMV infection and a matching HLA type.

The CDR3 has 15 amino acids. Trimming removed 6 bases from V and 2 bases from J, with 16 bases in between. Germline V gene sequence: CDR1 SGHTA, CDR2 FQGTGA. Study-wide points: The ex vivo response showed dominance by HLA-C-restricted CMV-specific TCR beta clonotypes. Identification of carriers of CMV plus the relevant HLA was achieved through cumulative public TCR beta family frequency.

TCRdb recomputed calls from the reads with MiXCR, one row per CDR3 protein. The sample carries about 310,000 distinct CDR3 sequences, around a sixth recorded once. As concerns this clonotype: Its specificity is unknown.

J is TRBJ2-5 and V is TRBV7-3; possibly TRBD1 or TRBD2 for D (5 bases each). This clonotype was sampled from a human donor in good health (CMV status not recorded). Some clones in this sample may be carry-over from other donors' samples. The sample taken for sequencing was PBMCs. The CDR3: CASRRVQDFQETQYF. The CDR3 bases are TGTGCCAGCAGACGCGTACAGGACTTTCAAGAGACCCAGTACTTC.